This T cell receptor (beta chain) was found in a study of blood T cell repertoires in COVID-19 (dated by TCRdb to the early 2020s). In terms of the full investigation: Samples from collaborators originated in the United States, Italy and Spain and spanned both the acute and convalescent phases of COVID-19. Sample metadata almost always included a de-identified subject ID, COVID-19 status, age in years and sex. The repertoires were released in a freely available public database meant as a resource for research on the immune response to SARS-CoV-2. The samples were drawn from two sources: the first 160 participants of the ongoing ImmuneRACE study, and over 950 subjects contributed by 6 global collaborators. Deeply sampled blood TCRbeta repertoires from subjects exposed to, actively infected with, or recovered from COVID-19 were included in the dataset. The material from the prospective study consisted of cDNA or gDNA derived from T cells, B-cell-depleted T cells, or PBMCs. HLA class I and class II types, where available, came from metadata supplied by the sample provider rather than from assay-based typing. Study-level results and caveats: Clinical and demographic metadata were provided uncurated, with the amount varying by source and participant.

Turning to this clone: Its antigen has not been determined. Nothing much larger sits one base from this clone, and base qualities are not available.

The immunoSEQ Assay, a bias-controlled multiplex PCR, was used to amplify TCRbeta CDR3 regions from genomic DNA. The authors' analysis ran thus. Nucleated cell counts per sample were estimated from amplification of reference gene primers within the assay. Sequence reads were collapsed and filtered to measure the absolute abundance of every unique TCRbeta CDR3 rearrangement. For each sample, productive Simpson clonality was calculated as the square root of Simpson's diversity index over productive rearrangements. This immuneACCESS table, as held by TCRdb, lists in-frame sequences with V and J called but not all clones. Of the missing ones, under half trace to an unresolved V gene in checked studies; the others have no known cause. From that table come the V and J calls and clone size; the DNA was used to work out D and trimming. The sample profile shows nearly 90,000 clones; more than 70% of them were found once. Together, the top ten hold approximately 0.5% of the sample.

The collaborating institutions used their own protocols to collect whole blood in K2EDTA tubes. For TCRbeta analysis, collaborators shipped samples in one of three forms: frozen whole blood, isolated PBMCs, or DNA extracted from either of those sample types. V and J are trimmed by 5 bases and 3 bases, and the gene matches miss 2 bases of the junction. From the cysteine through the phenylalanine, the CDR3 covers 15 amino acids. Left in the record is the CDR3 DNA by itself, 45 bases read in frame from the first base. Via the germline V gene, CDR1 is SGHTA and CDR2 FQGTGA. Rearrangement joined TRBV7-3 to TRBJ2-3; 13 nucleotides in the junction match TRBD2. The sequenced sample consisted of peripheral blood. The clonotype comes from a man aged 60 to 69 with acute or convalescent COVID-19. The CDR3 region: CASSTSGGATDTQYF. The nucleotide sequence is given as TGTGCCAGCAGCACTAGCGGGGGGGCAACAGATACGCAGTATTTT. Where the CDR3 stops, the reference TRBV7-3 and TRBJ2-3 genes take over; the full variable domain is GAGVSQTPSNKVTEKGKYVELRCDPISGHTALYWYRQSLGQGPEFLIYFQGTGAADDSGLPNDRFFAVRPEGSVSTLKIQRTERGDSAVYLCASSTSGGATDTQYFGPGTRLTVL.